The source of this T cell receptor beta chain is a study of regulatory T cells in long-lasting Graves disease. Across the study: The definition of persistent Graves' disease was over 5 years of antithyroid drugs with positive TSH receptor antibodies. Study outcomes and limitations: The number of shared public clonotypes was higher in persistent patients (approximately 3,000) than new patients (just over 950). The study examined only peripheral blood, not thyroid tissue.

Building the TCR beta libraries relied on iRepertoire HTBI primers, and CDR3 regions underwent Arm-PCR. TCRdb analysed the multiplex PCR reads with MiXCR anew, one entry per CDR3 protein. Of some 330,000 distinct CDR3 sequences in the sample, roughly 24% were seen once. In regard to this clonotype: Its target is unknown.

Stated time point: persistent/refractory GD, antithyroid drugs over 5 years with positive TRAb. Extracted PBMC RNA gave rise to the TCR library. Sequenced here: peripheral blood mononuclear cells (PBMCs), sampled when the disease was refractory, from a patient treated with antithyroid drugs. The clonotype comes from a woman aged 40 to 50 with Graves disease.

The CDR3 spells CASSLWTASTDTQYF. The DNA of the CDR3 is TGTGCCAGCAGTTTATGGACGGCGAGCACAGATACGCAGTATTTT. The J gene is TRBJ2-3, the V gene TRBV27, with D unresolved. Trimming removed 1 base at V and 0 bases at J, with 8 bases between. Germline loops: CDR1 MNHEY, CDR2 SMNVEV (reference sequence). The CDR3 runs to 15 residues.